This TCR beta chain is drawn from a study of cytomegalovirus exposure and HLA in healthy donors. CDR1 is MNHEY and CDR2 is SMNVEV in the germline V gene (reference sequence). The CDR3 is 15 amino acids. The PCR had 60 Vbeta and 13 Jbeta primers. TCRdb's copy holds only in-frame clones and misses some; the assay was immunoSEQ multiplex PCR. The sample records 150,000 to 200,000 clones, roughly 65% being singletons. This TCR was recovered from a woman between 18 and 30 years old in good health and CMV-seropositive. The chain carries TRBV27 and TRBJ2-5, with D uncertain. The J call may be faulty, since TRBJ2-7 better matches the DNA end. Sequencing used PBMCs. CDR3 in amino acids: CASSWGYGDSYEQYF. For the CDR3, the DNA is TGTGCCAGCAGTTGGGGATATGGGGACTCCTACGAGCAGTACTTC.